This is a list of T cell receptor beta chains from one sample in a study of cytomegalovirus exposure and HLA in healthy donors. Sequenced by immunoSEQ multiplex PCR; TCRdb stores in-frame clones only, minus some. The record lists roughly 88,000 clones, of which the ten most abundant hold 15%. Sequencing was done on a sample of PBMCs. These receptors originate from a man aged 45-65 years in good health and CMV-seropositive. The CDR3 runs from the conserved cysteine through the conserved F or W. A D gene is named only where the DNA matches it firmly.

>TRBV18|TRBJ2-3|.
TGTGCCAGTTTCACAGGGCCAGATACGCAGTATTTT
CASFTGPDTQYF
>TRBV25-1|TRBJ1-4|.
TGTGCCAGCAGTGAATTAGTTGGGCCGGGAGAAAAACTGTTTTTT
CASSELVGPGEKLFF
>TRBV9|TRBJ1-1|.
TGTGCCAGCAGCGCTACGACTGAAGCTTTCTTT
CASSATTEAFF
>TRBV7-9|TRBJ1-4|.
TGTGCCAGCAGCCTCACCGGGAGGGTAGCAGAAAAACTGTTTTTT
CASSLTGRVAEKLFF
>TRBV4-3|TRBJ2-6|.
TGCGCCAGCAGCCAACGGAGCTCTGGGGCCAACGTCCTGACTTTC
CASSQRSSGANVLTF
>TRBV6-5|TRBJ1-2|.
TGTGCCAGCATCTCGAGCGGGGGGTGGGGCTACACCTTC
CASISSGGWGYTF
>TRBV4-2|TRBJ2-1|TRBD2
TGTGCCAGCAGCCGACCGGGAGGCAACAATGAGCAGTTCTTC
CASSRPGGNNEQFF
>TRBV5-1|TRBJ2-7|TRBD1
TGCGCCAGCAGCCCATTTGCCGGGACAGATTCCTACGAGCAGTACTTC
CASSPFAGTDSYEQYF
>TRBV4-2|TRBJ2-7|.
TGTGCCAGCAGCCAAGATCGTGGAGGAGGCTACGAGCAGTACTTC
CASSQDRGGGYEQYF
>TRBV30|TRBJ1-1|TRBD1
TGTGCCTGGAGCGCTCAGGGGGCCAACACTGAAGCTTTCTTT
CAWSAQGANTEAFF
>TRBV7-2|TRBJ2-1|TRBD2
TGTGCCAGCAGACTCCGACCTAGCGGGAACTCCTACAATGAGCAGTTCTTC
CASRLRPSGNSYNEQFF
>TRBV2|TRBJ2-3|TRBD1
TGTGCCAGCAACGGACAGGGCACTAGCACAGATACGCAGTATTTT
CASNGQGTSTDTQYF
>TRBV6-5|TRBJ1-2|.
TGTGCCAGCAGGGAAATCGGGGTGACCTATGGCTACACCTTC
CASREIGVTYGYTF
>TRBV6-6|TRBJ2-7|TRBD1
TGCGCCAGCAGTCAACCCCCGGGACAGTCCTACGAGCAGTACTTC
CASSQPPGQSYEQYF
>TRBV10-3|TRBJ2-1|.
TGTGCCGCCAGTGGGACAAATGAGCAGTTCTTC
CAASGTNEQFF
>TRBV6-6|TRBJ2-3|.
TGTGCCAGCAGCCCAGGGCGCGATACGCAGTATTTT
CASSPGRDTQYF
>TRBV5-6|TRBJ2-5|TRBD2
TGTGCCAGCAGCTCAAAATGGGAGGGTGGGGAGACCCAGTACTTC
CASSSKWEGGETQYF
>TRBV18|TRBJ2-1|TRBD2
TGTGCCAGCTCCCCGGGACTAGCGGGAGGTACTGAGCAGTTCTTC
CASSPGLAGGTEQFF
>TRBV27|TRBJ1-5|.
TGTGCCAGCAAGGACAGCGGGACGCACCAGCCCCAGCATTTT
CASKDSGTHQPQHF
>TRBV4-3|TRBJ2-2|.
TGCGCCAGCAGCCACCTCGGGTCCACCGGGGAGCTGTTTTTT
CASSHLGSTGELFF